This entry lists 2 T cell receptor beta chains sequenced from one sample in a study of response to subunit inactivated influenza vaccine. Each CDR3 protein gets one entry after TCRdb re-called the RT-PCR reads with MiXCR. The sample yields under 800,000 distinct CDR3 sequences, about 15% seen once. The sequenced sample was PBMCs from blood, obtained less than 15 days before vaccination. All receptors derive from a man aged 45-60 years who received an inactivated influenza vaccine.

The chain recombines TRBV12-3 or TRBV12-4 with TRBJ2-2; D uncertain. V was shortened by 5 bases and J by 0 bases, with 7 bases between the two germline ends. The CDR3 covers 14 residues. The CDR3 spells CASSGISNTGELFF. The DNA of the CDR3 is TGTGCCAGCAGTGGAATCTCGAACACCGGGGAGCTGTTTTTT.

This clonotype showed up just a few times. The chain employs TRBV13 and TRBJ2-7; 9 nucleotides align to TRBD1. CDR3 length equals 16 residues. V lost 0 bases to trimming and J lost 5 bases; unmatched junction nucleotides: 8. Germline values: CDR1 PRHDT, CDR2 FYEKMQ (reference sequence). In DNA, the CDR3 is TGTGCCAGCAGCTTAGGAATGGGGACAGGGCTCCACGAGCAGTACTTC. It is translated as CASSLGMGTGLHEQYF.